Presented here are 30 T cell receptor beta chains from one specimen sequenced in a study of T cell changes during pregnancy in multiple sclerosis. The repertoire was sequenced with immunoSEQ multiplex PCR; TCRdb's copy has only in-frame clones and lacks some. Of roughly 48,000 clones in the sample, approximately 92% were seen once. This specimen was CD4+ T cells from peripheral blood mononuclear cells, taken in the second trimester of pregnancy. These receptors were obtained from a female donor in good health, enrolled as a control in a pregnancy study.

The J gene is TRBJ1-5, the V gene TRBV19; unclear D gene. Trimming shortened V by 4 bases and J by 0 bases, and 13 bases separated the two germline ends. The CDR3 is made up of 16 amino acids. The germline CDR1 and CDR2 sequences are LNHDA and SQIVND (reference sequence). CDR3 residues: CASSTDTEVSNQPQHF. Here the CDR3 DNA reads TGTGCCAGTAGTACCGATACAGAAGTTAGCAATCAGCCCCAGCATTTT.

This sequence joins TRBV28 and TRBJ1-5; 7 nucleotides align to TRBD1. Losses at the gene ends were 2 bases for V and 5 bases for J; bases not matched to a gene: 3. The CDR3 runs 14 residues. CDR1 MDHEN and CDR2 SYDVKM come from the germline V gene. The CDR3 DNA follows: TGTGCCAGCAGTTTAGTGACAGGGTATCAGCCCCAGCATTTT. Translation: CASSLVTGYQPQHF.

The V gene is TRBV30, the J gene TRBJ2-1, with D maybe TRBD2 (6 bases). CDR3 size: 11 residues. V was cut by 2 bases and J by 9 bases, with 8 bases left in between. Germline V gene data show CDR1 as GTSNPN and CDR2 as SVGIG (reference sequence). CDR3 residues: CAWSKAGEQFF. Written as DNA, the CDR3 is TGTGCCTGGAGTAAAGCGGGTGAGCAGTTCTTC.

This clone has a handful of counts. The rearrangement links TRBV25-1 to TRBJ2-7, with 7 bases fitting TRBD1. Trimming took 2 bases from V and 7 from J; bases not matched to a gene: 8. CDR3 length: 14 amino acids. Germline-derived CDR1 and CDR2 are MGHDK and SYGVNS. The CDR3 region is CASSEPDRVREQYF. The CDR3 DNA follows: TGTGCCAGCAGTGAACCTGACAGGGTGCGGGAGCAGTACTTC.

The chain uses TRBV11-2 and TRBJ1-5, with 8 bases aligning to TRBD1. Germline V gives CDR1 SGHAT, CDR2 FQNNGV. This CDR3 is 16 amino acids long. With V trimmed by 5 bases and J by 4 bases, 10 bases remained unmatched. The CDR3 loop reads CASSIIQGARNQPQHF. CDR3 coding DNA: TGTGCCAGCAGCATAATCCAGGGGGCTAGGAATCAGCCCCAGCATTTT.

CDR3 region: CAISESGRVHEQYF. The CDR3 region has the DNA TGTGCCATCAGTGAGTCGGGCAGGGTCCACGAGCAGTACTTC. This chain links TRBV10-3 with TRBJ2-7; D might be TRBD1 (5 bases). Trimming removed 0 bases at V and 5 bases at J, with 11 bases between. The CDR3 runs 14 residues. The germline V gene has CDR1 ENHRY and CDR2 SYGVKD.

The J gene is TRBJ2-1, the V gene TRBV9; D may be TRBD2 (5 bases). CDR3 size: 14 residues. CDR1 is SGDLS and CDR2 is YYNGEE in the germline V gene. V dropped 4 bases and J dropped 5 bases, with 13 bases sitting between them. This CDR3 is CASSPQGLNNEQFF. CDR3 nucleotides: TGTGCCAGCAGCCCCCAAGGACTGAACAATGAGCAGTTCTTC.

The chain couples TRBV4-2 to TRBJ1-6; D is unclear. The CDR3 spans 16 residues. Germline loops: CDR1 LGHNA, CDR2 YNFKEQ. The V gene lost 1 base and the J gene lost 6 bases, with 13 bases spanning the gap. CDR3 amino acids: CASSQVLREANSPLHF. The CDR3 DNA follows: TGTGCCAGCAGCCAAGTACTCCGTGAGGCTAATTCACCCCTCCACTTT.

The chain combines TRBV15 with TRBJ1-3; no firm D call. The CDR3 is 16 residues long. Trimming took 1 base from V and 8 from J, leaving 18 bases between them. Per the germline V gene, CDR1 is LNHNV and CDR2 is YYDKDF (reference sequence). The CDR3 region has the DNA TGTGCCACCAGCAGAGTGGGCGCAAAACGGTCGGACACCATATATTTT. Encoded protein: CATSRVGAKRSDTIYF.

CDR3 protein: CAISESPSGGTDTQYF. The CDR3 nucleotides read TGTGCCATCAGTGAGTCCCCTAGCGGAGGGACAGATACGCAGTATTTT. This chain connects TRBV10-3 to TRBJ2-3, with 7 bases that match TRBD2. With V trimmed by 0 bases and J by 3 bases, 6 bases remained unmatched. The CDR3 is made up of 16 amino acids. Germline V gene sequence: CDR1 ENHRY, CDR2 SYGVKD.

The rearrangement uses TRBV6-1 and TRBJ1-4; 7 bases are shared with TRBD1. Germline lookup yields CDR1 MNHNS and CDR2 SASEGT. Trimming cost V 0 bases and J 0 bases; bases outside gene matches: 7. This CDR3 is built from 18 residues. The CDR3 region has the DNA TGTGCCAGCAGTGAAGCAAGGGACAGATCTGCAACTAATGAAAAACTGTTTTTT. This codes for CASSEARDRSATNEKLFF.

This clone was counted only a few times. The rearrangement links TRBV30 to TRBJ1-1; 9 positions agree with TRBD1. J was trimmed by 11 bases and V by 2 bases; bases with no gene match: 12. Germline values: CDR1 GTSNPN, CDR2 SVGIG (reference sequence). The length of the CDR3 is 14 residues. The CDR3 DNA follows: TGTGCCTGGAGTCCGGACAGGGGAGACGTCCGGGCTTTCTTT. It codes for CAWSPDRGDVRAFF.

This clone appeared a few times. This chain connects TRBV6-5 to TRBJ1-1; D possibly corresponds to TRBD1 (6 bases). CDR3 size: 13 residues. The germline V gene encodes CDR1 MNHEY and CDR2 SVGAGI. The ends were cut back, 10 bases at V and 0 bases at J, with 12 bases in the middle. This CDR3 is CATSGQMNTEAFF. As DNA, the CDR3 is TGTGCCACCTCGGGACAAATGAACACTGAAGCTTTCTTT.

The chain is built from TRBV5-1 and TRBJ2-7; 7 nucleotides line up with TRBD1. V lost 4 bases to trimming and J lost 1 base; unmatched junction nucleotides: 2. CDR1 and CDR2 (germline): SGHRS, YFSETQ. CDR3 length equals 13 residues. The CDR3 is CASSRTGSYEQYF. DNA of the CDR3: TGCGCCAGCAGCCGGACAGGTTCCTACGAGCAGTACTTC. The full variable domain, with the rest looked up from reference TRBV5-1 and TRBJ2-7, is KAGVTQTPRYLIKTRGQQVTLSCSPISGHRSVSWYQQTPGQGLQFLFEYFSETQRNKGNFPGRFSGRQFSNSRSEMNVSTLELGDSALYLCASSRTGSYEQYFGPGTRLTVT.

The chain has TRBV5-4 and TRBJ2-7; 8 nucleotides line up with TRBD1. In germline, CDR1 is SGHNT, CDR2 YYREEE (reference sequence). This CDR3 has 12 amino acids. Trimming removed 4 bases from V and 4 bases from J; junction bases left unmatched: 1. The CDR3 is CASSRDRYEQYF. DNA of the CDR3: TGTGCCAGCAGCCGGGACAGGTACGAGCAGTACTTC. Full variable domain (rest looked up from reference TRBV5-4 and TRBJ2-7): ETGVTQSPTHLIKTRGQQVTLRCSSQSGHNTVSWYQQALGQGPQFIFQYYREEENGRGNFPPRFSGLQFPNYSSELNVNALELDDSALYLCASSRDRYEQYFGPGTRLTVT.

This clone was observed once. The genes are TRBV7-8 and TRBJ1-3, with D hard to call. In germline, CDR1 is SGHVS, CDR2 FQNEAQ. This CDR3 spans 16 amino acids. V was cut by 3 bases and J by 2 bases, with 14 bases left in between. CDR3 loop: CASSFARLRPGNTIYF. The CDR3 DNA sequence: TGTGCCAGCAGCTTTGCGCGCCTGCGGCCTGGAAACACCATATATTTT.

This chain uses TRBV7-8 with TRBJ2-7, with a possible D match to TRBD2 (6 bases). Trimming removed 5 bases at V and 4 bases at J, with 15 bases between. The CDR3 runs 14 residues. Germline V gene sequence: CDR1 SGHVS, CDR2 FQNEAQ. The CDR3 here is CASSLLGGGYEQYF. Here the CDR3 DNA reads TGTGCCAGCAGCCTGCTCGGGGGAGGTTACGAGCAGTACTTC.

CDR3 sequence (DNA): TGTGCCAGCAGCGCCCAGACTAGCGGGAGTGCCTACGAGCAGTACTTC. Encoded protein: CASSAQTSGSAYEQYF. The chain carries TRBV9 and TRBJ2-7, with 12 bases matching TRBD2. The V gene's germline CDR1 is SGDLS and CDR2 YYNGEE. The CDR3 totals 16 residues. J lost 2 bases, V lost 3 bases, and 6 bases had no gene match.

This clone was seen once. The V call is TRBV18, the J call TRBJ2-5; the match to TRBD1 covers 12 bases. The germline gives CDR1 KGHSH, CDR2 LQKENI. This CDR3 spans 13 amino acids. Unmatched junction bases numbered 1, after V lost 6 bases and J lost 5 bases. DNA for the CDR3: TGTGCCAGCTCGGGACAGGGGGCTGAGACCCAGTACTTC. The encoded protein is CASSGQGAETQYF.

The chain employs TRBV5-6 and TRBJ2-5; 7 nucleotides align to TRBD1. There are 14 residues in the CDR3. Germline-derived CDR1 and CDR2 are SGHDT and YYEEEE. Trimming at V came to 1 base and at J to 4 bases, leaving 4 bases not matched to a gene. The CDR3 bases are TGTGCCAGCAGCTTGCCGGGGACAGCAGAGACCCAGTACTTC. Protein: CASSLPGTAETQYF.

The CDR3 protein is CASRAGGSRDEQFF. Here the CDR3 DNA reads TGTGCCAGTCGAGCGGGAGGGTCGAGGGATGAGCAGTTCTTC. The chain combines TRBV6-5 with TRBJ2-1; TRBD2 aligns across 10 bases. Germline CDR1 and CDR2: MNHEY and SVGAGI. The CDR3 consists of 14 residues. V shed 9 bases, J shed 8 bases, and the junction held 10 bases outside the gene matches.

Only one count was recorded for this clone. The chain uses TRBV28 and TRBJ2-7; D perhaps matches TRBD2 (5 bases). The CDR3 is 12 residues long. Germline assignment: CDR1 MDHEN and CDR2 SYDVKM. Trimming pared 3 bases from V and 3 bases from J, leaving 6 bases between. The CDR3 bases are TGTGCCAGCAGTTTGAGGGACTACGAGCAGTACTTC. It yields the protein CASSLRDYEQYF.

V is TRBV11-2 and J is TRBJ1-6; 7 bases are a match to TRBD1. J was trimmed by 10 bases and V by 2 bases; bases with no gene match: 5. The CDR3 is 14 residues long. Per the germline V gene, CDR1 is SGHAT and CDR2 is FQNNGV. CDR3 residues: CASSLQGVGSPLHF. For the CDR3, the DNA is TGTGCCAGCAGCTTACAGGGGGTAGGGTCACCCCTCCACTTT.

The chain recombines TRBV11-3 with TRBJ1-1; 7 positions agree with TRBD1. Germline V gene lookup returns CDR1 SGHNT and CDR2 YENEEA. Trimming at V came to 0 bases and at J to 2 bases, leaving 9 bases not matched to a gene. The CDR3 runs to 17 residues. The CDR3, as DNA: TGTGCCAGCAGCTTAGATGAGGTGGGGACAGACAACACTGAAGCTTTCTTT. Its protein product is CASSLDEVGTDNTEAFF.

The chain employs TRBV30 and TRBJ2-3; D is ambiguous. The CDR3 contains 13 residues. Trimming removed 2 bases from V and 3 bases from J, with 9 bases in between. Germline V gives CDR1 GTSNPN, CDR2 SVGIG (reference sequence). CDR3 sequence reads: CAWSLSETDTQYF. The CDR3 DNA reads as TGTGCCTGGAGTCTGAGCGAGACAGATACGCAGTATTTT.

This clone was counted once. The rearrangement joins TRBV28 to TRBJ1-1; D unresolved. Per germline, CDR1 MDHEN and CDR2 SYDVKM. The CDR3 covers 14 residues. V lost 4 bases and J 7 bases, leaving 16 bases between the germline ends. The CDR3 loop is CASSYSAGLGEAFF. For the CDR3, the DNA is TGTGCCAGCAGTTACAGTGCGGGGTTGGGTGAAGCTTTCTTT.

V is TRBV7-9 and J is TRBJ1-1, with 12 bases aligning to TRBD1. From germline, CDR1 is SEHNR and CDR2 FQNEAQ (reference sequence). The V segment lost 5 bases and the J segment 10 bases; nucleotides outside the gene matches: 11. The CDR3 consists of 15 residues. The CDR3 region has the DNA TGTGCCAGCAGCGCTTCCGGGACAGGGGGCTACCGAGCTTTCTTT. Its translation: CASSASGTGGYRAFF.

V and J are TRBV7-3 and TRBJ1-1, with D unclear. Germline CDR1 SGHTA, CDR2 FQGTGA. Between the trimmed V and J ends, which lost 0 bases and 5 bases, there was a span of 10 bases. This CDR3 spans 14 amino acids. CDR3 region: CASSLTGRGTEAFF. The CDR3 coding sequence is TGTGCCAGCAGCTTAACAGGGCGAGGGACTGAAGCTTTCTTT. Using reference TRBV7-3 and TRBJ1-1 for the parts outside the CDR3, the full variable domain is GAGVSQTPSNKVTEKGKYVELRCDPISGHTALYWYRQSLGQGPEFLIYFQGTGAADDSGLPNDRFFAVRPEGSVSTLKIQRTERGDSAVYLCASSLTGRGTEAFFGQGTRLTVV.

CDR3 sequence: CAISVGASSGNTIYF. The CDR3 coding sequence is TGTGCCATCAGTGTAGGAGCGTCTTCTGGAAACACCATATATTTT. This chain connects TRBV10-3 to TRBJ1-3; D call uncertain. Deletions cut 4 bases from V and 1 base from J, with 11 bases between. CDR1 ENHRY and CDR2 SYGVKD come from the germline V gene. The CDR3 contains 15 residues.

The rearrangement links TRBV19 to TRBJ2-7, with D perhaps matching TRBD2 (7 bases). The ends were cut back, 8 bases at V and 0 bases at J, with 20 bases in the middle. The CDR3 covers 16 residues. Germline V lookup: CDR1 LNHDA, CDR2 SQIVND (reference sequence). CDR3 sequence (DNA): TGTGCCAGTGAAAGAGAAAGGGGGGGCATCTCCTACGAGCAGTACTTC. It encodes CASERERGGISYEQYF. The whole variable domain, remainder taken from reference TRBV19 and TRBJ2-7, is DGGITQSPKYLFRKEGQNVTLSCEQNLNHDAMYWYRQDPGQGLRLIYYSQIVNDFQKGDIAEGYSVSREKKESFPLTVTSAQKNPTAFYLCASERERGGISYEQYFGPGTRLTVT.